The 6 T cell receptor beta chains below were found in one sample sequenced in a study of blood T cell repertoires in COVID-19. Libraries were prepared by immunoSEQ multiplex PCR; TCRdb keeps only in-frame clonotypes and omits some of them. The profile shows some 50,000 clones, about 77% of them singletons. The sequencing sample was made of peripheral blood. All receptors come from a human donor with active or convalescent COVID-19. The donor label of this sample is uncertain.

The chain is built from TRBV2 and TRBJ1-2, with D unclear. From germline, CDR1 is SNHLY and CDR2 FYNNEI. Trimming cost V 8 bases and J 7 bases, with 8 bases left between them. The CDR3 has 10 residues. The CDR3 spells CASALGGYTF. The CDR3 DNA is TGTGCCAGCGCTCTAGGTGGCTACACCTTC.

The chain combines TRBV5-1 with TRBJ2-1; TRBD2 is a possible D gene (5 bases). The CDR3 loop spans 13 amino acids. The germline gives CDR1 SGHRS, CDR2 YFSETQ. The V end lost 2 bases, the J end lost 6 bases, and 9 bases lay between the germline ends. CDR3 in DNA: TGCGCCAGCAGCTTAGGTGGGAGCAATGAGCAGTTCTTC. Amino acids: CASSLGGSNEQFF.

The chain has TRBV7-8 and TRBJ2-7; D is uncertain. Trimming cost V 0 bases and J 6 bases, with 9 bases left between them. The germline V gene has CDR1 SGHVS and CDR2 FQNEAQ. The CDR3 runs to 13 residues. The CDR3 is CASSLAQRSEQYF. The CDR3 DNA reads TGTGCCAGCAGCTTAGCGCAGCGTTCCGAGCAGTACTTC.

V usage is TRBV5-4 and J usage is TRBJ1-1; 7 bases align to TRBD1. The CDR3 length is 15 residues. Per germline, CDR1 SGHNT and CDR2 YYREEE (reference sequence). V lost 5 bases, J lost 1 base, and 8 bases stayed unmatched. CDR3 protein: CASSRGRQGNTEAFF. In nucleotides, the CDR3 is TGTGCCAGCAGTAGGGGACGACAGGGGAACACTGAAGCTTTCTTT.

The V gene is TRBV21-1, the J gene TRBJ1-2; the table's D gene call, TRBD1, was not cross checked with the DNA. TRBV21-1 represents a pseudogene. The CDR3 has 15 amino acids. CDR3 amino acids: CASRDRGRANYGYTF. CDR3 bases: TGTGCCAGCAGGGACAGGGGTAGAGCTAACTATGGCTACACCTTC.

This sequence joins TRBV9 and TRBJ1-2; 9 nucleotides agree with TRBD1. J was trimmed by 3 bases and V by 3 bases; bases with no gene match: 3. CDR1 is SGDLS, CDR2 YYNGEE, per germline. CDR3 size: 14 residues. The CDR3: CASSAGQGDYGYTF. The CDR3 DNA sequence: TGTGCCAGCAGCGCGGGACAGGGCGACTATGGCTACACCTTC.